Below, 7 T cell receptor beta chains from the same sample are listed, as sequenced in a study of blood T cell repertoires in COVID-19. Generated by immunoSEQ multiplex PCR, the TCRdb table keeps only in-frame clones and is missing some. The sample has roughly 180,000 clones; about 88% are singletons. Sequencing input: peripheral blood. The receptors here all came from an older man with active or convalescent COVID-19.

J is TRBJ1-5 and V is TRBV18; possibly TRBD1 for D (5 bases). This CDR3 is 15 amino acids long. The V end was cut by 6 bases, the J end by 1 base, with 13 bases between. CDR1 is KGHSH, CDR2 LQKENI, per germline. CDR3 DNA sequence: TGTGCCAGCTCGCTCATGTCAGGGAGCAATCAGCCCCAGCATTTT. It yields the protein CASSLMSGSNQPQHF. The whole variable domain, remainder taken from reference TRBV18 and TRBJ1-5, is NAGVMQNPRHLVRRRGQEARLRCSPMKGHSHVYWYRQLPEEGLKFMVYLQKENIIDESGMPKERFSAEFPKEGPSILRIQQVVRGDSAAYFCASSLMSGSNQPQHFGDGTRLSIL.

The chain is built from TRBV5-1 and TRBJ2-5; perhaps TRBD1 as D (5 bases). V lost 4 bases, J lost 5 bases, and 12 bases lay in between. CDR3 length: 13 amino acids. Germline V gene sequence: CDR1 SGHRS, CDR2 YFSETQ. The CDR3 DNA is TGCGCCAGCAGCCCCAGGGAAGACGAGACCCAGTACTTC. Amino acid sequence: CASSPREDETQYF.

This chain joins TRBV27 and TRBJ2-1; 14 positions match TRBD2. The length of the CDR3 is 15 residues. V was pared by 5 bases and J by 7 bases, with 4 bases of the junction left unmatched. CDR1 is MNHEY and CDR2 is SMNVEV in the germline V gene (reference sequence). The CDR3 is CASSTGLAGVNEQFF. As DNA, the CDR3 is TGTGCCAGCAGTACGGGACTAGCGGGAGTGAATGAGCAGTTCTTC.

CDR3 coding DNA: TGTGCCAGCAGCCTCGGGACAGGAGTTGAAGCTTTCTTT. As protein: CASSLGTGVEAFF. The rearrangement links TRBV12-3 or TRBV12-4 to TRBJ1-1, with TRBD1 matching over 8 bases. The CDR3 is made up of 13 amino acids. V was pared by 6 bases and J by 7 bases, with 7 bases of the junction left unmatched.

V is TRBV7-2 and J is TRBJ1-2; D ambiguous. Deletions cut 1 base from V and 4 bases from J, with 13 bases between. CDR1 is SGHTA and CDR2 is FQGNSA in the germline V gene. This CDR3 has 15 residues. The CDR3 bases are TGTGCCAGCAGCTTAGATAACGGATCGGGCTATGGCTACACCTTC. Its protein is CASSLDNGSGYGYTF.

The chain couples TRBV10-3 to TRBJ1-1; weak D call: TRBD1 (5 bases). This CDR3 contains 12 residues. Trimming cost V 5 bases and J 4 bases, with 8 bases left between them. Germline CDR1 ENHRY, CDR2 SYGVKD. This CDR3 reads CAISNTGTEAFF. Here the CDR3 DNA reads TGTGCCATCAGTAACACAGGCACTGAAGCTTTCTTT.

The V call is TRBV15, the J call TRBJ1-2; 8 positions agree with TRBD1. Germline loops: CDR1 LNHNV, CDR2 YYDKDF (reference sequence). V shed 0 bases, J shed 8 bases, and the junction held 5 bases outside the gene matches. This CDR3 contains 14 residues. The CDR3 is CATSRDQGARGYTF. The CDR3 DNA reads TGTGCCACCAGCAGAGATCAGGGGGCTAGAGGCTACACCTTC.